This TCR beta chain emerged from a study of cytomegalovirus exposure and HLA in healthy donors. Study-wide results and limits: Several of the most significant clusters were apparently associated with common viral pathogens in a later analysis.

The J segment lost 8 bases and the V segment lost 5 bases, leaving 7 bases of the junction unmatched. Per the germline V gene, CDR1 is MNHEY and CDR2 is SMNVEV (reference sequence). The CDR3 is made up of 13 amino acids. Researchers ran the PCR with 60 Vbeta and 13 Jbeta primers. Sequenced by immunoSEQ multiplex PCR; TCRdb stores in-frame clones only, minus some. The sample contains over 150,000 clones, 60% to 85% of which appear only once. Note on this clone: Its specificity is unknown.

This TCR derives from a woman in her late teens or twenties in good health and CMV-seronegative. Sample: PBMCs. The rearrangement uses TRBV27 and TRBJ1-2, with TRBD1 matching over 8 bases. The CDR3 bases are TGTGCCAGCAGTATCGACAGGGGACGGGGCTACACCTTC. Protein: CASSIDRGRGYTF.